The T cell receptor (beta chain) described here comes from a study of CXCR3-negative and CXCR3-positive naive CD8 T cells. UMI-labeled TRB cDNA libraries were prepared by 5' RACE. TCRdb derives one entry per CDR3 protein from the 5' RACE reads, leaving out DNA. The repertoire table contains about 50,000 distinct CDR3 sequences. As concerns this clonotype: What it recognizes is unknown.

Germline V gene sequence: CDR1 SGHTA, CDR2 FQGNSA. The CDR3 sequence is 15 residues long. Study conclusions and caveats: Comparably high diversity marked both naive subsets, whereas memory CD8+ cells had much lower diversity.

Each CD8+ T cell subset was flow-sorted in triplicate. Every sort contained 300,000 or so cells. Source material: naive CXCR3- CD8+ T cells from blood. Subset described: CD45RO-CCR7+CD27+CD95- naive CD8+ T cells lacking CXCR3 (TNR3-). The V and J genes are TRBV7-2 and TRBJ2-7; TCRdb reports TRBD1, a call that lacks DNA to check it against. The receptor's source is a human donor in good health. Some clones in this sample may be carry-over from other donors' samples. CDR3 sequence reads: CASSSQLGGFHEQYF.